What follows is one T cell receptor (beta chain) and its context. Looked up from germline, CDR1 is DFQATT and CDR2 is SNEGSKA (reference sequence). J lost 1 base, V lost 3 bases, and 8 bases had no gene match. The CDR3 length is 15 residues. Study processing details: The assay estimated nucleated cells by amplifying reference gene primers. Some clones are missing from TCRdb's copy, which holds only in-frame ones; the method was immunoSEQ multiplex PCR. For V, J and clone size, that table is used; D and trimming come from the DNA. The sample includes more than 200,000 clones, 80% to 90% of them seen just once. The sample comes from a study of blood T cell repertoires in COVID-19. Looking at the study overall: Italy, Spain and the United States were the sources of the convalescent and acute COVID-19 samples. Sources were T cells, B-cell-depleted T cells, or PBMCs; the material itself was cDNA or gDNA.

Sample: peripheral blood. The sequence came from a man in his thirties or forties with active or convalescent COVID-19. The chain carries TRBV20-1 and TRBJ1-1; TRBD1 agrees at 7 bases. This CDR3 reads CSASRETGWNTEAFF. In DNA, the CDR3 is TGCAGTGCTAGTAGAGAGACAGGGTGGAACACTGAAGCTTTCTTT.